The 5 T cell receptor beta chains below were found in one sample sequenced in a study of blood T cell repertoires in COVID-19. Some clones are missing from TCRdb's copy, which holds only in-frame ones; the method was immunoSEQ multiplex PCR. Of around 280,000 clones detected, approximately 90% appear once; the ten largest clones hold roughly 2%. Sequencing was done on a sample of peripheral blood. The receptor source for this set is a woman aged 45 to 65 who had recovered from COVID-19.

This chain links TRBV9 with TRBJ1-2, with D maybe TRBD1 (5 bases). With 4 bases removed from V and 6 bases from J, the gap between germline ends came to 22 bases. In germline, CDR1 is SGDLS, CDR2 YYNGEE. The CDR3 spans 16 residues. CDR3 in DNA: TGTGCCAGCAGCCCCCGAAGTACAGGATATCAGGATGGCTACACCTTC. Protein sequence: CASSPRSTGYQDGYTF.

In DNA form, the CDR3 reads TGTGCCAGCAGCTTGGTGGCGGGAGGGTTTGGGCGCACAGATACGCAGTATTTT. Translated: CASSLVAGGFGRTDTQYF. The rearrangement links TRBV5-5 to TRBJ2-3; 9 positions agree with TRBD2. After removal of 0 bases from V and 1 base from J, the junction contained 9 bases not matched to a gene. The CDR3 has 18 amino acids. Germline CDR1 is SGHKS and CDR2 is YYEKEE (reference sequence).

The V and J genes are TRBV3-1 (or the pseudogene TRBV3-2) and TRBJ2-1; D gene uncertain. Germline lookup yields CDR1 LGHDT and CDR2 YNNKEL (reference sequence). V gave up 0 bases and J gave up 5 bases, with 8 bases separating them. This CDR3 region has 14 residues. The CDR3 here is CASSQDRVDNEQFF. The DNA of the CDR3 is TGTGCCAGCAGCCAAGACCGGGTTGACAATGAGCAGTTCTTC.

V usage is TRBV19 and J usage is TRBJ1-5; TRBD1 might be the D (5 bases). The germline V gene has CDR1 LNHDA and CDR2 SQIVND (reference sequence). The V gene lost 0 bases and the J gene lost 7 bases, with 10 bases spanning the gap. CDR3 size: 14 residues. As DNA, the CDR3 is TGTGCCAGTAGTATAGAAGGGGCAAACCAGCCCCAGCATTTT. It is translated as CASSIEGANQPQHF.

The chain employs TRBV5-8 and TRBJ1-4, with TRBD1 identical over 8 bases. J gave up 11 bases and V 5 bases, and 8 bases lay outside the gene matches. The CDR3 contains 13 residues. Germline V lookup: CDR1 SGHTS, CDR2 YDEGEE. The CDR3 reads CASRETGVKKLFF. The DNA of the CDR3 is TGTGCCAGCAGAGAGACAGGGGTGAAGAAACTGTTTTTT.